The clone carrying this T cell receptor (beta chain) was seen only a few times. This record belongs to a study of CD8 T cells in Susac syndrome. Trimming took off 6 bases at V and 4 bases at J, with 4 bases between the two ends. The CDR3 sequence is 11 residues long. The germline V gene has CDR1 MDHEN and CDR2 SYDVKM. TCR beta sequences were obtained from blood CD8+ and CD4+ T cells. Negative isolation was applied to CD8+ and CD4+ T cells, and FACS enrichment was applied to TEMRA cells. An input of roughly 0.5 to 1 ug of RNA was subjected to reverse transcription using random hexamers. The authors amplified TCR beta CDR3 across 54 Vbeta and 13 Jbeta using immunoSEQ multiplex PCR. TCRdb independently ran MiXCR on the immunoSEQ multiplex PCR reads; one entry per CDR3 protein. The data hold about 210,000 distinct CDR3 sequences, with approximately 95% observed a single time.

Material: CD4+ T cells from PBMCs. The V call is TRBV28, the J call TRBJ1-5, with D unresolved. The TCR was taken from a human donor with multiple sclerosis. The CDR3 DNA is TGTGCCAGCAGCCAAAATCAGCCCCAGCATTTT. This encodes CASSQNQPQHF.